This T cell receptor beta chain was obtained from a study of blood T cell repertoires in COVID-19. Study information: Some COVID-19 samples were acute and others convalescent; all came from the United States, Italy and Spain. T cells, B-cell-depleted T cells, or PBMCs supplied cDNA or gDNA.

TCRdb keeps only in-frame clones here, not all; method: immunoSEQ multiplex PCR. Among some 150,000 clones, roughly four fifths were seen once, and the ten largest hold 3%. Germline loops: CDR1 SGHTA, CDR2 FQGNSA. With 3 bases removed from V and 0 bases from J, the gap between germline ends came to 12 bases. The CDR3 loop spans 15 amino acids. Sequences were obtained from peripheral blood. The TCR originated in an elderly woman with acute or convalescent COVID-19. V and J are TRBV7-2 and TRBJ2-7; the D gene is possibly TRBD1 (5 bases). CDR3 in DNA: TGTGCCAGCAGCTTTCTCACAGGACCCTCCTACGAGCAGTACTTC. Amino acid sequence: CASSFLTGPSYEQYF.